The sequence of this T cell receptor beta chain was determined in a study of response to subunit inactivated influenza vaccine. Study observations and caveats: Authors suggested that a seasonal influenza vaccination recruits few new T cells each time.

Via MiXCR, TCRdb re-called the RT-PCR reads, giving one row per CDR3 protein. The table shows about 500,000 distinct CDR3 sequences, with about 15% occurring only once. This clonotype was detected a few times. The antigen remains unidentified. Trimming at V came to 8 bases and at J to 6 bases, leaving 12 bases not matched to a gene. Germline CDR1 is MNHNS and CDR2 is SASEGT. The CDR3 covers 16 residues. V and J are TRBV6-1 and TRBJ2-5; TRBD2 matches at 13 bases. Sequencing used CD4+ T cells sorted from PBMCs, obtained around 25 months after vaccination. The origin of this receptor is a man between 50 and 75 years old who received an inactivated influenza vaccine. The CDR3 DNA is TGTGCCAGCGGACGAGCACTAGCGGGAGGGCCAAAGACCCAGTACTTC. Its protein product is CASGRALAGGPKTQYF.